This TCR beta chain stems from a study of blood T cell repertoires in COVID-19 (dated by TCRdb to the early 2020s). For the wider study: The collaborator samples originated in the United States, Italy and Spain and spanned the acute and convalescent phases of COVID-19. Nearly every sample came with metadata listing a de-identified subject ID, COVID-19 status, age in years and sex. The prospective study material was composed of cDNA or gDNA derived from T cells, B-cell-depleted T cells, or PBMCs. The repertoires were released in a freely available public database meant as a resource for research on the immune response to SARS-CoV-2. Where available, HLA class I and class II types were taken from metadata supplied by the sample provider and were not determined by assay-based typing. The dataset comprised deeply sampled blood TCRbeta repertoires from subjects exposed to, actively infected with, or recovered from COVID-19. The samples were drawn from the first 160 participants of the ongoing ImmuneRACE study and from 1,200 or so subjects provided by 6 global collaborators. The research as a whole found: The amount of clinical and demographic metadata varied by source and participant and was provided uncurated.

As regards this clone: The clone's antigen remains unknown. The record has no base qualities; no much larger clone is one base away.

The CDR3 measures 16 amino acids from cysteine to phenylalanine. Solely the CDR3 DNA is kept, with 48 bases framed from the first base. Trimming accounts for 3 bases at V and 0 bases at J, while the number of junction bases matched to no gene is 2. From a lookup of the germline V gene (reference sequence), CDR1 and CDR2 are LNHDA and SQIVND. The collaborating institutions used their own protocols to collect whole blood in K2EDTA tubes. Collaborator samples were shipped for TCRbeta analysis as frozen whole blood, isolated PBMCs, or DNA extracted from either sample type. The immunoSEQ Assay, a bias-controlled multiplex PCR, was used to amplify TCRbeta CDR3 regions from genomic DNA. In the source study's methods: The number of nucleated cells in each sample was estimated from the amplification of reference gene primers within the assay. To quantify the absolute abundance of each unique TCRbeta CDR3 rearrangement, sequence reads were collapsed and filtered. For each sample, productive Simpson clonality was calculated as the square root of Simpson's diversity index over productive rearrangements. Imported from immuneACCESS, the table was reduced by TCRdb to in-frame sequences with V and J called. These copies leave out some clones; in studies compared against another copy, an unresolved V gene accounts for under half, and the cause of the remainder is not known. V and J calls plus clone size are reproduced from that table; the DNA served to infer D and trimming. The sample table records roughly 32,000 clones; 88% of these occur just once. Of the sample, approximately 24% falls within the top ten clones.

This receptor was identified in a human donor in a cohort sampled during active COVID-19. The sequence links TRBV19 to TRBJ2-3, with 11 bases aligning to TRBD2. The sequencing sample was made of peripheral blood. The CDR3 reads CASSIRLAGSTDTQYF. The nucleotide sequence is TGTGCCAGTAGTATTCGACTAGCGGGGAGCACAGATACGCAGTATTTT.